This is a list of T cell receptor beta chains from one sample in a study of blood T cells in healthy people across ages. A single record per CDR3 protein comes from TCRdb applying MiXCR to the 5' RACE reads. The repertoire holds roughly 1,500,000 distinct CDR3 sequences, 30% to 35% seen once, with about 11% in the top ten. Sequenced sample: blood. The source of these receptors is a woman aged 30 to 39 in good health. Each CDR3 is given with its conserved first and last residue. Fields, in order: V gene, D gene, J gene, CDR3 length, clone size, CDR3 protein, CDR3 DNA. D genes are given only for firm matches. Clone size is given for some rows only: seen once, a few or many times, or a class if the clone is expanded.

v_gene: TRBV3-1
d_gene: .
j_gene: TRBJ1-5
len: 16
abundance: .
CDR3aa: CASSPLGYKRNQPQHF
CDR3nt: TGTGCCAGCAGCCCCTTGGGGTATAAACGCAATCAGCCCCAGCATTTT

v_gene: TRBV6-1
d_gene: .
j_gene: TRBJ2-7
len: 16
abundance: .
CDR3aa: CASSPMVRDRAYEQYF
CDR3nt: TGTGCCAGTAGTCCAATGGTGAGGGACCGGGCCTACGAGCAGTACTTC

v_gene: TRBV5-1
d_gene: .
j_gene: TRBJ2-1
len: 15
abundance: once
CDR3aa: CASSLNRLTYNEQFF
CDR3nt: TGCGCCAGCAGCTTGAACAGGTTAACCTACAATGAGCAGTTCTTC

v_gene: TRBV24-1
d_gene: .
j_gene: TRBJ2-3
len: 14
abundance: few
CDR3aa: CATSVGGVTDTQYF
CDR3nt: TGTGCCACGTCGGTGGGGGGTGTCACAGATACGCAGTATTTT

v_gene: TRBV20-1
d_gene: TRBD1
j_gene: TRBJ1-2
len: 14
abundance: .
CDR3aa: CSANNRGVDYGYTF
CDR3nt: TGCAGTGCTAATAACAGGGGGGTCGACTATGGCTACACCTTC

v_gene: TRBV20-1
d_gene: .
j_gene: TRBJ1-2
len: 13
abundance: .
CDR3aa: CSARYGRGRGYTF
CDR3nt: TGCAGTGCTAGGTACGGCAGGGGAAGAGGCTACACCTTC

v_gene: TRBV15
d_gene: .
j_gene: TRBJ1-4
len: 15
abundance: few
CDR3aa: CATSRDKGTNEKLFF
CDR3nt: TGTGCCACCAGCAGAGACAAGGGAACTAATGAAAAACTGTTTTTT

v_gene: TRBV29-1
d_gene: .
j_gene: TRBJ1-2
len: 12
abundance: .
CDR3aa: CSVTGSLYGYTF
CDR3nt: TGCAGCGTGACAGGTTCCCTCTATGGCTACACCTTC

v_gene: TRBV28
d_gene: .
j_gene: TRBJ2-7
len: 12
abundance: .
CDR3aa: CASTDRFYEQYF
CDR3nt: TGTGCCAGCACGGACAGATTCTACGAGCAGTACTTC

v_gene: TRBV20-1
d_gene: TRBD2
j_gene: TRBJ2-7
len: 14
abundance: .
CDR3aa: CSARTSGTLYEQYF
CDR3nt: TGCAGTGCTCGGACTAGCGGGACACTCTACGAGCAGTACTTC

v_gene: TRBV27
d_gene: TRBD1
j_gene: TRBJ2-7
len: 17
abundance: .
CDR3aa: CASSPRQGIDHSYEQYF
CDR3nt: TGTGCCAGCAGTCCGCGACAGGGAATTGACCACTCCTACGAGCAGTACTTC

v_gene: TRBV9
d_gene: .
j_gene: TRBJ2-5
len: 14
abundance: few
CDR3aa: CASSPSGQKETQYF
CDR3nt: TGTGCCAGCAGCCCGTCAGGACAGAAAGAGACCCAGTACTTC

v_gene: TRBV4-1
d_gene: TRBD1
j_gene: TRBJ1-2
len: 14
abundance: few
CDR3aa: CASSPTGGRDGYTF
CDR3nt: TGCGCCAGCAGTCCGACAGGGGGTAGGGATGGCTACACCTTC

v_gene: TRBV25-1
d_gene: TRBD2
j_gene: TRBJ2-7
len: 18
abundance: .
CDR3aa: CAGSDERSLAGGIHEQYF
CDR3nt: TGTGCCGGCAGTGATGAGAGGTCCCTAGCGGGAGGGATCCACGAGCAGTACTTC

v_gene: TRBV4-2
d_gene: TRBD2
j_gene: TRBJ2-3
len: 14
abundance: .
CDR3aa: CASRDGGSSDTQYF
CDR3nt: TGTGCCAGCAGGGACGGGGGGAGTTCAGATACGCAGTATTTT

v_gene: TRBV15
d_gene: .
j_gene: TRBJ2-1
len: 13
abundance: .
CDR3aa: CATSVTGSNEQFF
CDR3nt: TGTGCCACCAGCGTGACGGGCTCCAATGAGCAGTTCTTC

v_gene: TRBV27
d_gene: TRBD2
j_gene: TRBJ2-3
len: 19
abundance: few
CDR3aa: CASSLVAPSRLAGADTQYF
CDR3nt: TGTGCCAGCAGTCTCGTTGCCCCAAGTCGACTAGCGGGGGCAGATACGCAGTATTTT

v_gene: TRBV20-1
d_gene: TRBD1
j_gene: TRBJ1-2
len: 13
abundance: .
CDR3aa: CSARWQGAEGYTF
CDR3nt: TGCAGTGCTAGGTGGCAGGGGGCGGAGGGCTACACCTTC

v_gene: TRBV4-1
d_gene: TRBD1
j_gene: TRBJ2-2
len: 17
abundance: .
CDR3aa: CASSQDRGQGNTGELFF
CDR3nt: TGCGCCAGCAGCCAAGATAGAGGACAGGGCAACACCGGGGAGCTGTTTTTT

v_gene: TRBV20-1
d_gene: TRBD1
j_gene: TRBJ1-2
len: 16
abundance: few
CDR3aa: CSARGSVQGAGYGYTF
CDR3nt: TGCAGTGCTAGAGGATCCGTCCAGGGGGCAGGCTATGGCTACACCTTC

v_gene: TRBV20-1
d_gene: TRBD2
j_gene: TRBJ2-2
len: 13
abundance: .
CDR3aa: CSARLAGGRELFF
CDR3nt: TGCAGTGCTAGGCTGGCGGGGGGTCGGGAGCTGTTTTTT

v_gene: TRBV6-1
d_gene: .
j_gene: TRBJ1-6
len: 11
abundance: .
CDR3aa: CASGWGRALHF
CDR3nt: TGTGCCAGCGGGTGGGGGCGAGCCCTCCACTTT

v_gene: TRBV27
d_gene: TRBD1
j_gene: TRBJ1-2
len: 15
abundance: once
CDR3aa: CASSKGDSFNYGYTF
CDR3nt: TGTGCCAGCAGTAAAGGGGACAGCTTCAACTATGGCTACACCTTC

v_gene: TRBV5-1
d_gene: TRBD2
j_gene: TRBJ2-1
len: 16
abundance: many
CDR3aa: CASSLASGRAADEQFF
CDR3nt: TGCGCCAGCAGCTTGGCGAGCGGGAGGGCCGCTGATGAGCAGTTCTTC

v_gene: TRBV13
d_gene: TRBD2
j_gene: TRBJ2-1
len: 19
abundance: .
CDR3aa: CASSLRGLAGDGWYNEQFF
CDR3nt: TGTGCCAGCAGCTTAAGGGGACTAGCGGGAGATGGGTGGTACAATGAGCAGTTCTTC

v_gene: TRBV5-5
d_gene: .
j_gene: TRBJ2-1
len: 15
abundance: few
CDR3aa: CASSRTVNGYNEQFF
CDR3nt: TGTGCCAGCAGCCGGACCGTAAATGGGTACAATGAGCAGTTCTTC

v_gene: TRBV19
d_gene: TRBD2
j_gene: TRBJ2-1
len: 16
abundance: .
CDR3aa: CANSLSGTSSYNEQFF
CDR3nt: TGTGCCAATAGTCTTAGCGGGACCAGCTCCTACAATGAGCAGTTCTTC

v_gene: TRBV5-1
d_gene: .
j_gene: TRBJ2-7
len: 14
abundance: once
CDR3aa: CASSLAVQQNEQYF
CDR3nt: TGCGCCAGCAGCTTAGCCGTTCAACAGAATGAGCAGTACTTC

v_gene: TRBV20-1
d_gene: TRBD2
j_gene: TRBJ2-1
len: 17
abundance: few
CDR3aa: CSAPPGGVAAYYNEQFF
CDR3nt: TGCAGTGCCCCCCCGGGGGGGGTAGCGGCCTACTACAATGAGCAGTTCTTT

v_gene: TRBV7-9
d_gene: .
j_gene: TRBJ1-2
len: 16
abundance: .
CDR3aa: CASSPWAARKDYGYTF
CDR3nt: TGTGCCAGCAGCCCCTGGGCGGCGAGGAAGGACTATGGCTACACCTTC

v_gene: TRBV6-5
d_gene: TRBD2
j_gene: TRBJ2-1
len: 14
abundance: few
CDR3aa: CASSASGGPNEQFF
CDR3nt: TGTGCCAGCTCGGCCAGCGGGGGGCCAAATGAGCAGTTCTTC

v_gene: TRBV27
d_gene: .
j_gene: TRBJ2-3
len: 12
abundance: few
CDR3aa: CASSELGVTQYF
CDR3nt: TGTGCCAGCAGTGAGTTGGGTGTTACGCAGTATTTT

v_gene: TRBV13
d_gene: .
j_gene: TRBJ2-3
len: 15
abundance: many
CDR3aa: CASSSIASATDTQYF
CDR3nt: TGTGCCAGCAGCTCGATTGCCTCCGCAACAGATACGCAGTATTTT

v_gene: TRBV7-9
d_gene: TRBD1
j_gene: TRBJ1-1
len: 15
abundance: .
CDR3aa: CASSLAEGASTEAFF
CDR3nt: TGTGCCAGCAGCTTAGCGGAGGGGGCTAGCACTGAAGCTTTCTTT

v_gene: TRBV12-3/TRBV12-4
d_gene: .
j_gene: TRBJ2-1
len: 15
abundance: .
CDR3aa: CASSYGLPDTNEQFF
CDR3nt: TGTGCCAGCAGTTACGGCCTACCTGACACCAATGAGCAGTTCTTC

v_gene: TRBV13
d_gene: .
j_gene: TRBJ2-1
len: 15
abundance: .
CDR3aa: CAGSLEGSSYNEQFF
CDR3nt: TGTGCCGGCAGCTTAGAGGGGTCCTCCTACAATGAGCAGTTCTTC

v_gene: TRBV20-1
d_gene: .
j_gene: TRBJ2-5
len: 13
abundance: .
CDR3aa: CSANRTPKETQYF
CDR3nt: TGCAGTGCTAATCGGACTCCCAAAGAGACCCAGTACTTC

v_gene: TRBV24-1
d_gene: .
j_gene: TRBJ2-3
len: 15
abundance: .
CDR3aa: CATSDTDSSTDTQYF
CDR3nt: TGTGCCACCAGTGATACGGACAGTAGCACAGATACGCAGTATTTT

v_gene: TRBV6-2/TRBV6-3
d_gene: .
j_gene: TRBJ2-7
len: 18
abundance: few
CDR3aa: CASSYATVHSMGHYEQYF
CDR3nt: TGTGCCAGCAGTTACGCCACAGTCCACAGTATGGGACACTACGAGCAGTACTTC

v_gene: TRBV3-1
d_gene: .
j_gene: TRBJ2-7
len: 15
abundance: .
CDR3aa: CASSQDLEGSYEQYF
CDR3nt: TGTGCCAGCAGCCAAGATCTGGAGGGATCCTACGAGCAGTACTTC

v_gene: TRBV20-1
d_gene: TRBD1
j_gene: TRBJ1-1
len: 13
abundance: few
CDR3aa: CSARDRGSPEAFF
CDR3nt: TGCAGTGCTAGGGACAGGGGGAGCCCTGAAGCTTTCTTT

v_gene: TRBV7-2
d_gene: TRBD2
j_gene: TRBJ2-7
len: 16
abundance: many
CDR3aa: CASSFFIGRGPYEQYF
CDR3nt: TGTGCCAGCAGCTTCTTCATCGGGAGGGGTCCCTACGAGCAGTACTTC

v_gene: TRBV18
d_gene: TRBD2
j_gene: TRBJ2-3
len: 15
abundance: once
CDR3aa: CASSRWTSGLDTQYF
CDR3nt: TGTGCCAGCTCACGTTGGACTAGCGGGTTAGATACGCAGTATTTT

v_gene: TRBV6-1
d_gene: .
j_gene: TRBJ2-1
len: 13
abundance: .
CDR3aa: CASSEAKRDEQFF
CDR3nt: TGTGCCAGCAGTGAAGCGAAGCGTGATGAGCAGTTCTTC

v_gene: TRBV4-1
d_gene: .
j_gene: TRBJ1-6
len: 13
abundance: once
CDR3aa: CASSQFVNSPLHF
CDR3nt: TGCGCCAGCAGCCAATTCGTGAATTCACCCCTCCACTTT